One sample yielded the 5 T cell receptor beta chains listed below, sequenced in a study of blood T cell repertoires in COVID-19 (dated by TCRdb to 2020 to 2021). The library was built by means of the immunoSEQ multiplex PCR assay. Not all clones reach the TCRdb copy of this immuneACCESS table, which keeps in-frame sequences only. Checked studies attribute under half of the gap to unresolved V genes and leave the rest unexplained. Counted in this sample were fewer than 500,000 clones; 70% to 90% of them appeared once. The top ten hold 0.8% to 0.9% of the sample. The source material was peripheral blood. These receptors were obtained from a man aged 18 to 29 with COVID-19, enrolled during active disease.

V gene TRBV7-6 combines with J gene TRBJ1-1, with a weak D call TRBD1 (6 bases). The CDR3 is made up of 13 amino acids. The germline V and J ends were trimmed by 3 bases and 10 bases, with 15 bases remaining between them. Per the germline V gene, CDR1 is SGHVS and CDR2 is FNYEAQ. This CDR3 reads CASSFASDSRAFF. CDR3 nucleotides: TGTGCCAGCAGCTTTGCCTCGGACAGTAGAGCTTTCTTT.

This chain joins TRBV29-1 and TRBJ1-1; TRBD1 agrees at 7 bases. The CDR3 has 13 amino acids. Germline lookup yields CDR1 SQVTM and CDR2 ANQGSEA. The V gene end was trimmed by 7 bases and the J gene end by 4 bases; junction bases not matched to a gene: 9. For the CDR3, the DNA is TGCAGCGCCTTTCGGACAGGCAGCACTGAAGCTTTCTTT. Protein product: CSAFRTGSTEAFF.

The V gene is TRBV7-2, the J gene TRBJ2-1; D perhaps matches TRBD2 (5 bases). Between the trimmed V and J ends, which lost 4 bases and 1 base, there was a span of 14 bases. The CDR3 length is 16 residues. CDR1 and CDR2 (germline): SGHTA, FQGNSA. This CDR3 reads CASSSGVQTSYNEQFF. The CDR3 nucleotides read TGTGCCAGCAGCTCCGGGGTCCAGACGTCCTACAATGAGCAGTTCTTC.

Written as DNA, the CDR3 is TGCGCCAGCACCTATAGGGGGGGCTCCTACGAGCAGTACTTC. Protein: CASTYRGGSYEQYF. The chain links TRBV10-2 to TRBJ2-7; possibly TRBD2 for D (7 bases). CDR1 and CDR2 from the germline V gene are WSHSY and SAAADI. The CDR3 spans 14 residues. The V gene lost 7 bases and the J gene lost 0 bases, with 13 bases spanning the gap.

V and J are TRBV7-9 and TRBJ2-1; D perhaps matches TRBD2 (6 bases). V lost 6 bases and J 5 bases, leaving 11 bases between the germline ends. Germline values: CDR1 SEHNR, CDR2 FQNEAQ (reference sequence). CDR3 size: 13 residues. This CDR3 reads CASSSGSHNEQFF. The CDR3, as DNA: TGTGCCAGCAGTTCCGGGAGCCACAATGAGCAGTTCTTC.